These 22 T cell receptor beta chains were sequenced from one sample in a study of T cell responses to AZD1222 COVID-19 vaccine. Method: immunoSEQ multiplex PCR; TCRdb's copy keeps in-frame clones and lacks some. Among about 150,000 clones, less than 90% were seen once, and the ten largest hold approximately 7.2%. The source material was peripheral blood, sampled after recovery from COVID-19. Source of these receptors: an adult who had recovered from COVID-19.

This sequence joins TRBV6-5 and TRBJ1-5; D gene ambiguous. Trimming took off 7 bases at V and 4 bases at J, with 14 bases between the two ends. The CDR3 covers 14 residues. In germline, CDR1 is MNHEY, CDR2 SVGAGI. Written as DNA, the CDR3 is TGTGCCAGCAAACCGGCCCCTACTAATCAGCCCCAGCATTTT. Its translation: CASKPAPTNQPQHF.

The CDR3: CASSLVLAADTQYF. The CDR3 DNA sequence: TGTGCCAGCAGCTTGGTATTAGCGGCAGATACGCAGTATTTT. The chain couples TRBV5-5 to TRBJ2-3; D is possibly TRBD2 (6 bases). Trimming took 0 bases from V and 4 from J, leaving 9 bases between them. Germline V gene lookup returns CDR1 SGHKS and CDR2 YYEKEE (reference sequence). The CDR3 runs to 14 residues.

The genes are TRBV25-1 and TRBJ1-5; D is perhaps TRBD1 (5 bases). V shed 10 bases and J shed 4 bases, with 20 bases lying between them. CDR3 length: 15 residues. CDR1 and CDR2 (germline): MGHDK, SYGVNS. The CDR3 reads CATPPGQGRNQPQHF. In DNA, the CDR3 is TGTGCCACCCCCCCCGGGCAGGGTCGGAATCAGCCCCAGCATTTT.

The chain is built from TRBV28 and TRBJ1-5; 9 positions agree with TRBD1. V was clipped by 6 bases and J by 4 bases; unmatched bases: 7. Germline V gene sequence: CDR1 MDHEN, CDR2 SYDVKM. The CDR3 is made up of 15 amino acids. CDR3 DNA sequence: TGTGCCAGCAGCCCGGGACAGGGTCCGAATCAGCCCCAGCATTTT. It codes for CASSPGQGPNQPQHF.

The CDR3 reads CASSTPGQGPLGYGYTF. As DNA, the CDR3 is TGTGCCAGCAGCACCCCCGGACAGGGGCCCCTAGGCTATGGCTACACCTTC. The rearrangement joins TRBV21-1 to TRBJ1-2; the table's D gene call, TRBD1, was not cross checked with the DNA. TRBV21-1 is reported as a pseudogene. This CDR3 has 17 residues.

The rearrangement links TRBV9 to TRBJ1-6; 8 nucleotides line up with TRBD1. The CDR3 totals 16 residues. After removal of 0 bases from V and 5 bases from J, the junction contained 4 bases not matched to a gene. In germline, CDR1 is SGDLS, CDR2 YYNGEE. As DNA, the CDR3 is TGTGCCAGCAGCGTAGGAGGACAGGGCCATAATTCACCCCTCCACTTT. Translation: CASSVGGQGHNSPLHF.

The J gene is TRBJ1-1, the V gene TRBV7-9; 10 nucleotides align to TRBD1. The CDR3 runs to 11 residues. Germline V CDR1 and CDR2: SEHNR, FQNEAQ (reference sequence). V gave up 3 bases and J gave up 11 bases; unmatched junction bases: 0. This CDR3 reads CASSLGQGAFF. Here the CDR3 DNA reads TGTGCCAGCAGCTTGGGACAGGGGGCTTTCTTT.

This clone was observed once. V and J are TRBV19 and TRBJ1-5; D gene ambiguous. Trimming took off 3 bases at V and 0 bases at J, with 15 bases between the two ends. Germline V gene sequence: CDR1 LNHDA, CDR2 SQIVND (reference sequence). This CDR3 is 17 amino acids long. The CDR3, as DNA: TGTGCCAGTAGTATTGGAACACCCGCCGCTAGCAATCAGCCCCAGCATTTT. Translating it yields CASSIGTPAASNQPQHF.

This chain links TRBV7-6 with TRBJ2-1, with 8 positions matching TRBD2. This CDR3 has 16 amino acids. V lost 5 bases to trimming and J lost 4 bases; unmatched junction nucleotides: 10. Looked up from germline, CDR1 is SGHVS and CDR2 is FNYEAQ. The CDR3 is CASSVQLAEFYNEQFF. Here the CDR3 DNA reads TGTGCCAGCAGCGTCCAACTAGCGGAGTTTTACAATGAGCAGTTCTTC.

This chain joins TRBV11-2 and TRBJ1-5; D remains unclear. The V end lost 2 bases, the J end lost 5 bases, and 7 bases lay between the germline ends. CDR3 size: 13 residues. Germline V lookup: CDR1 SGHAT, CDR2 FQNNGV. The DNA of the CDR3 is TGTGCCAGCAGCTTAAACACAGATCAGCCCCAGCATTTT. Translating it yields CASSLNTDQPQHF.

The chain is built from TRBV3-1 (or the pseudogene TRBV3-2) and TRBJ1-2; D might be TRBD1 (5 bases). V gave up 5 bases and J gave up 4 bases, with 14 bases separating them. Germline V gene data show CDR1 as LGHDT and CDR2 as YNNKEL (reference sequence). This CDR3 has 14 residues. The DNA for the CDR3 is TGTGCCAGCAGCGGGCAGACAGTCATCTATGGCTACACCTTC. Amino acids: CASSGQTVIYGYTF.

A single count supports this clone. The chain's CDR3 is CASKGRGYYGYTF. CDR3 bases: TGTGCCAGCAAGGGGAGGGGGTATTATGGCTACACCTTC. The genes are TRBV13 and TRBJ1-2; tentatively, D is TRBD1 (6 bases). The ends were cut back, 7 bases at V and 5 bases at J, with 14 bases in the middle. Looked up from germline, CDR1 is PRHDT and CDR2 is FYEKMQ (reference sequence). The CDR3 covers 13 residues. Filled out from reference TRBV13 and TRBJ1-2, the complete variable domain reads AAGVIQSPRHLIKEKRETATLKCYPIPRHDTVYWYQQGPGQDPQFLISFYEKMQSDKGSIPDRFSAQQFSDYHSELNMSSLELGDSALYFCASKGRGYYGYTFGSGTRLTVV.

The J gene is TRBJ1-2, the V gene TRBV5-1; 7 nucleotides line up with TRBD1. Trimming at V came to 4 bases and at J to 4 bases, leaving 10 bases not matched to a gene. There are 15 residues in the CDR3. Germline CDR1 SGHRS, CDR2 YFSETQ. CDR3 DNA sequence: TGCGCCAGCAGCCCTGCTGCCGGGACAGCCTATGGCTACACCTTC. As protein: CASSPAAGTAYGYTF.

V usage is TRBV4-2 and J usage is TRBJ2-5, with D unresolved. Germline CDR1 reads LGHNA; CDR2 reads YNFKEQ. Trimming removed 4 bases at V and 4 bases at J, with 7 bases between. CDR3 length: 12 amino acids. The CDR3 nucleotides read TGTGCCAGCAGCCCCCCGGGAGAGACCCAGTACTTC. Protein sequence: CASSPPGETQYF.

In this sample, this clone turned up a few times. The chain carries TRBV29-1 and TRBJ2-7; D is possibly TRBD1 or TRBD2 (5 bases each). Deletions cut 4 bases from V and 3 bases from J, with 13 bases between. Germline V gene sequence: CDR1 SQVTM, CDR2 ANQGSEA. CDR3 length equals 13 residues. DNA of the CDR3: TGCAGCGTTGTCCAGGGACCTTTCTACGAGCAGTACTTC. It is translated as CSVVQGPFYEQYF.

The genes are TRBV5-1 and TRBJ1-5; 7 nucleotides align to TRBD1. Germline V gene data show CDR1 as SGHRS and CDR2 as YFSETQ. This CDR3 comprises 14 residues. The V gene end was trimmed by 1 base and the J gene end by 7 bases; junction bases not matched to a gene: 5. This chain's CDR3 is CASSLTGVGQPQHF. CDR3 in DNA: TGCGCCAGCAGCTTGACAGGGGTCGGGCAGCCCCAGCATTTT.

This chain uses TRBV5-4 with TRBJ2-7; 8 nucleotides match TRBD2. Trimming removed 5 bases from V and 0 bases from J; junction bases left unmatched: 7. Germline CDR1 reads SGHNT; CDR2 reads YYREEE (reference sequence). The CDR3 has 15 amino acids. The CDR3 region has the DNA TGTGCCAGCAGTCTTGCGCTAGCGGGCTCCTACGAGCAGTACTTC. Its translation: CASSLALAGSYEQYF.

This clone has a handful of counts. Here the CDR3 DNA reads TGTGCCAGCAGCTCGGACCCGGGGGGCCTTTTCACTGAAGCTTTCTTT. It yields the protein CASSSDPGGLFTEAFF. J is TRBJ1-1 and V is TRBV5-4; perhaps TRBD1 as D (6 bases). Trimming cost V 3 bases and J 4 bases, with 19 bases left between them. Germline values: CDR1 SGHNT, CDR2 YYREEE (reference sequence). This CDR3 has 16 amino acids.

This sequence joins TRBV2 and TRBJ2-1; tentative D call: TRBD2 (6 bases). The CDR3 extends over 12 amino acids. Germline V gives CDR1 SNHLY, CDR2 FYNNEI. The ends were cut back, 11 bases at V and 2 bases at J, with 10 bases in the middle. Here the CDR3 reads CAAAGPYNEQFF. For the CDR3, the DNA is TGTGCCGCGGCGGGGCCCTACAATGAGCAGTTCTTC.

This clone was counted once. This sequence joins TRBV5-5 and TRBJ1-5; the D gene is possibly TRBD1 (6 bases). The CDR3 has 15 residues. Trimming shortened V by 3 bases and J by 1 base, and 11 bases separated the two germline ends. The germline CDR1 and CDR2 sequences are SGHKS and YYEKEE (reference sequence). The CDR3 reads CASSSRGGSNQPQHF. The DNA for the CDR3 is TGTGCCAGCAGCTCAAGGGGGGGCAGCAATCAGCCCCAGCATTTT. Together with reference TRBV5-5 and TRBJ1-5, the CDR3 gives the full variable domain: DAGVTQSPTHLIKTRGQQVTLRCSPISGHKSVSWYQQVLGQGPQFIFQYYEKEERGRGNFPDRFSARQFPNYSSELNVNALLLGDSALYLCASSSRGGSNQPQHFGDGTRLSIL.

The rearrangement uses TRBV7-2 and TRBJ1-1; D is undetermined. CDR1 and CDR2 from the germline V gene are SGHTA and FQGNSA. This CDR3 has 14 amino acids. Trimming shortened V by 1 base and J by 1 base, and 7 bases separated the two germline ends. In nucleotides, the CDR3 is TGTGCCAGCAGCTTAGATCCTACGAACACTGAAGCTTTCTTT. Residues: CASSLDPTNTEAFF. Combining the CDR3 with reference TRBV7-2 and TRBJ1-1 gives the whole variable domain GAGVSQSPSNKVTEKGKDVELRCDPISGHTALYWYRQSLGQGLEFLIYFQGNSAPDKSGLPSDRFSAERTGGSVSTLTIQRTQQEDSAVYLCASSLDPTNTEAFFGQGTRLTVV.

This chain uses TRBV27 with TRBJ2-2; no reliable D call. Germline CDR1 is MNHEY and CDR2 is SMNVEV (reference sequence). The CDR3 has 12 residues. V was cut by 6 bases and J by 0 bases, with 2 bases left in between. CDR3 sequence: CASSPNTGELFF. In DNA, the CDR3 is TGTGCCAGCAGCCCGAACACCGGGGAGCTGTTTTTT.